Following are 24 T cell receptor beta chains from one sample sequenced in a study of T cell repertoires in cytomegalovirus infection. TCRdb ran MiXCR on the reads and lists one entry per CDR3 protein. The table shows more than 650,000 distinct CDR3 sequences, with less than 40% occurring only once. Source material: PBMCs. The receptors were sampled from a human donor in good health (CMV status not recorded). Some clones in this sample may be carry-over from other donors' samples.

J is TRBJ1-5 and V is TRBV28, with 7 bases aligning to TRBD1. This CDR3 has 18 amino acids. The trim removed 8 bases at V and 0 bases at J, leaving 16 bases unmatched. From germline, CDR1 is MDHEN and CDR2 SYDVKM. The CDR3 spells CASLIRGGFFYSNQPQHF. The CDR3 DNA reads as TGTGCCAGCCTAATCAGGGGGGGCTTCTTTTATAGCAATCAGCCCCAGCATTTT.

This clonotype occurred a few times. The rearrangement joins TRBV15 to TRBJ1-2; 9 nucleotides align to TRBD1. The CDR3 is 15 amino acids. The germline gives CDR1 LNHNV, CDR2 YYDKDF (reference sequence). V was clipped by 5 bases and J by 7 bases; unmatched bases: 11. The CDR3 loop reads CATSPRLGQGPGYTF. CDR3 nucleotide sequence: TGTGCCACCAGCCCACGCCTGGGACAGGGCCCTGGCTACACCTTC.

The V call is TRBV15, the J call TRBJ1-5; D not certain. CDR1 LNHNV and CDR2 YYDKDF come from the germline V gene (reference sequence). V was clipped by 1 base and J by 4 bases, with 8 bases between them. The CDR3 extends over 14 amino acids. CDR3 DNA sequence: TGTGCCACCAGCAGAGCAAACGGAAATCAGCCCCAGCATTTT. Its protein product is CATSRANGNQPQHF.

This clonotype turned up a few times. The J gene is TRBJ1-2, the V gene TRBV27; D gene unclear. CDR1 is MNHEY, CDR2 SMNVEV, per germline (reference sequence). The CDR3 is 13 amino acids. Deletions cut 0 bases from V and 8 bases from J, with 10 bases between. CDR3: CASSLSGYSGYTF. DNA of the CDR3: TGTGCCAGCAGTTTATCTGGGTATAGCGGCTACACCTTC.

The rearrangement links TRBV5-4 to TRBJ2-1, with D possibly TRBD2 on 5 matching bases. The CDR3 runs to 15 residues. The V end lost 0 bases, the J end lost 7 bases, and 14 bases lay between the germline ends. The germline V gene has CDR1 SGHNT and CDR2 YYREEE (reference sequence). The CDR3 reads CASSLESSRVNEQFF. The CDR3 nucleotides are TGTGCCAGCAGCTTGGAGTCTAGCCGCGTAAATGAGCAGTTCTTC.

This clonotype occurred a few times. CDR3 in amino acids: CASGLGQYTEAFF. The CDR3 DNA is TGTGCTAGTGGTTTGGGACAGTACACTGAAGCTTTCTTT. V and J are TRBV12-5 and TRBJ1-1, with a possible D match to TRBD1 (5 bases). Trimming left V 1 base short and J 3 bases short, with 6 bases between. CDR1 is LGHNT, CDR2 FRNRAP, per germline. The CDR3 has 13 amino acids. The whole variable domain, remainder taken from reference TRBV12-5 and TRBJ1-1, is DARVTQTPRHKVTEMGQEVTMRCQPILGHNTVFWYRQTMMQGLELLAYFRNRAPLDDSGMPKDRFSAEMPDATLATLKIQPSEPRDSAVYFCASGLGQYTEAFFGQGTRLTVV.

This clonotype was counted between two and nine times. The rearrangement joins TRBV7-3 to TRBJ1-1; maybe TRBD1 (5 bases). CDR1 and CDR2 from the germline V gene are SGHTA and FQGTGA. This CDR3 is 16 amino acids long. Trimming took 0 bases from V and 1 from J, leaving 12 bases between them. CDR3 bases: TGTGCCAGCAGCTTAACGCGACAGCGCAAGAACACTGAAGCTTTCTTT. This translates into CASSLTRQRKNTEAFF.

V usage is TRBV25-1 and J usage is TRBJ2-2; the D gene is possibly TRBD2 (6 bases). Germline assignment: CDR1 MGHDK and CDR2 SYGVNS. The CDR3 runs 15 residues. V gave up 5 bases and J gave up 6 bases, with 16 bases separating them. CDR3 protein: CASSFGAGSAGELFF. DNA of the CDR3: TGTGCCAGCAGTTTCGGGGCGGGATCGGCCGGGGAGCTGTTTTTT.

This clonotype showed up many times. The rearrangement links TRBV7-6 to TRBJ2-7; D not resolved. CDR1 and CDR2 (germline): SGHVS, FNYEAQ. The CDR3 is made up of 16 amino acids. Trimming cost V 0 bases and J 0 bases, with 12 bases left between them. This chain's CDR3 is CASSLALTDSSYEQYF. The DNA for the CDR3 is TGTGCCAGCAGCTTAGCTTTGACGGATAGCTCCTACGAGCAGTACTTC.

The gene calls are TRBV19 and TRBJ1-1; D perhaps matches TRBD1 (5 bases). The CDR3 is made up of 16 amino acids. CDR1 LNHDA and CDR2 SQIVND come from the germline V gene (reference sequence). Trimming removed 4 bases at V and 0 bases at J, with 15 bases between. The DNA of the CDR3 is TGTGCCAGTAGTACCGCGGGACGGAACATGAACACTGAAGCTTTCTTT. This translates into CASSTAGRNMNTEAFF.

This chain connects TRBV9 to TRBJ2-1, with D perhaps TRBD2 (5 bases). Germline V gene sequence: CDR1 SGDLS, CDR2 YYNGEE. The germline V and J ends were trimmed by 4 bases and 6 bases, with 17 bases remaining between them. The CDR3 contains 15 residues. The CDR3 loop is CASSSAAAGVNEQFF. CDR3 in DNA: TGTGCCAGCAGCTCGGCGGCGGCGGGTGTCAATGAGCAGTTCTTC.

J is TRBJ2-7 and V is TRBV10-2, with D possibly being TRBD1 or TRBD2 (5 bases each). CDR1 and CDR2 from the germline V gene are WSHSY and SAAADI. The CDR3 is made up of 16 amino acids. The ends were cut back, 3 bases at V and 4 bases at J, with 19 bases in the middle. CDR3 nucleotide sequence: TGCGCCAGCAGTGATCAGGACACTGGTTGGAGGTACGAGCAGTACTTC. Its translation is CASSDQDTGWRYEQYF.

The chain uses TRBV28 and TRBJ2-2; 7 bases align to TRBD1. Germline V lookup: CDR1 MDHEN, CDR2 SYDVKM. Germline trimming cut 5 bases from V and 1 base from J; bases unmatched to any gene: 10. This CDR3 is built from 17 residues. The DNA for the CDR3 is TGTGCCAGCAGTCTTATCGGGGCAGGGGGGAACACCGGGGAGCTGTTTTTT. This gives the protein CASSLIGAGGNTGELFF. Complete variable domain (other parts from reference TRBV28 and TRBJ2-2): DVKVTQSSRYLVKRTGEKVFLECVQDMDHENMFWYRQDPGLGLRLIYFSYDVKMKEKGDIPEGYSVSREKKERFSLILESASTNQTSMYLCASSLIGAGGNTGELFFGEGSRLTVL.

The V and J genes are TRBV28 and TRBJ2-1; a possible D gene is TRBD2 (6 bases). Between the trimmed V and J ends, which lost 4 bases and 0 bases, there was a span of 16 bases. CDR3 length equals 17 residues. Germline CDR1 MDHEN, CDR2 SYDVKM. The CDR3 loop reads CASSSPAEGSSYNEQFF. Written as DNA, the CDR3 is TGTGCCAGCAGTTCCCCCGCGGAGGGTAGCTCCTACAATGAGCAGTTCTTC.

The rearrangement uses TRBV12-3 or TRBV12-4 and TRBJ2-1; 7 nucleotides match TRBD1. This CDR3 region has 13 residues. After removal of 5 bases from V and 6 bases from J, the junction contained 4 bases not matched to a gene. The CDR3 sequence: CASSPNRGNEQFF. The DNA of the CDR3 is TGTGCCAGCAGTCCAAACAGGGGCAATGAGCAGTTCTTC.

Notes on this clonotype: One end of the junction varies from germline; a read error may be responsible. The chain carries TRBV7-9 and TRBJ2-1, with D unclear. CDR3 size: 14 residues. CDR1 is SEHNR, CDR2 FQNEAQ, per germline (reference sequence). This CDR3 reads CDSSFDLGLNEQFF. CDR3 DNA: TGTGACAGCAGCTTTGATTTAGGCCTAAATGAGCAGTTCTTC.

This clonotype occurred a few times. The chain is built from TRBV5-1 and TRBJ2-7, with 7 bases aligning to TRBD1. Losses at the gene ends were 7 bases for V and 2 bases for J; bases not matched to a gene: 12. Germline lookup yields CDR1 SGHRS and CDR2 YFSETQ. This CDR3 has 15 residues. The CDR3 here is CASASGTAVTYEQYF. CDR3 nucleotides: TGCGCCAGCGCCTCCGGGACAGCAGTTACCTACGAGCAGTACTTC.

This chain uses TRBV11-2 with TRBJ1-1; D unresolved. Germline V gene sequence: CDR1 SGHAT, CDR2 FQNNGV. This CDR3 contains 17 residues. The ends were cut back, 3 bases at V and 2 bases at J, with 19 bases in the middle. CDR3 amino acids: CASSFRTRNAGNTEAFF. CDR3 nucleotides: TGTGCCAGCAGCTTTAGAACACGAAATGCGGGTAACACTGAAGCTTTCTTT.

In this sample, this clonotype turned up a few times. The chain recombines TRBV7-9 with TRBJ2-5, with 8 bases fitting TRBD1. The CDR3 has 14 residues. Germline V gene sequence: CDR1 SEHNR, CDR2 FQNEAQ (reference sequence). V gave up 6 bases and J gave up 4 bases; unmatched junction bases: 7. The CDR3 loop is CASSHNRGLETQYF. CDR3 nucleotide sequence: TGTGCCAGCAGTCACAACAGGGGGTTAGAGACCCAGTACTTC.

The chain has TRBV7-3 and TRBJ2-3, with D perhaps assigned TRBD1 or TRBD2 (5 bases each). V was pared by 2 bases and J by 5 bases, with 11 bases between. Per germline, CDR1 SGHTA and CDR2 FQGTGA. The CDR3 loop spans 14 amino acids. CDR3 in amino acids: CASSLGDRRDTQYF. The CDR3 nucleotides read TGTGCCAGCAGCTTAGGGGACCGGAGAGATACGCAGTATTTT.

The rearrangement links TRBV7-9 to TRBJ2-2, with no clear D. This CDR3 is built from 14 residues. From germline, CDR1 is SEHNR and CDR2 FQNEAQ (reference sequence). Trimming took off 9 bases at V and 6 bases at J, with 17 bases between the two ends. This CDR3 is CASSRPYEAGELFF. The CDR3 DNA reads as TGTGCCAGTTCGCGGCCTTACGAAGCCGGGGAGCTGTTTTTT.

This clonotype was observed a few times. The rearrangement joins TRBV7-2 to TRBJ1-6; D may be TRBD1 (5 bases). CDR1 and CDR2 (germline): SGHTA, FQGNSA. Trimming stripped 1 base from V and 8 bases from J, with 15 bases between. The length of the CDR3 is 16 residues. The CDR3 sequence is CASSLVSPMGHSPLHF. CDR3 sequence (DNA): TGTGCCAGCAGCTTAGTTAGCCCTATGGGGCATTCACCCCTCCACTTT.

With respect to this clonotype: Here the CDR3 omits its conserved ending phenylalanine or tryptophan, so a read error is the likely source. The V gene is TRBV24-1, the J gene TRBJ2-1; D unresolved. Germline V lookup: CDR1 KGHDR, CDR2 SFDVKD. Trimming stripped 3 bases from V and 6 bases from J, with 14 bases between. CDR3 length equals 15 residues. Here the CDR3 reads CATSDPVGRSNEQFC. CDR3 bases: TGTGCCACCAGTGATCCCGTCGGACGTTCCAATGAGCAGTTCTGC.

The CDR3, as DNA: TGTGCCAGCAGTCGTGGGACTAGCGGGCTAGCCGGGGAGCTGTTTTTT. Translating gives CASSRGTSGLAGELFF. The chain combines TRBV6-5 with TRBJ2-2, with 12 positions matching TRBD2. Germline V lookup: CDR1 MNHEY, CDR2 SVGAGI. Unmatched junction bases numbered 7, after V lost 5 bases and J lost 6 bases. CDR3 length: 16 amino acids.